This paragraph reports one T cell receptor (beta chain). Its specificity is unknown. The data originate from a study of T cells in tuberculosis. General study findings and limits: Samples were chosen by availability of cryopreserved specimens.

Germline CDR1 GTSNPN, CDR2 SVGIG (reference sequence). V was pared by 5 bases and J by 6 bases, with 4 bases of the junction left unmatched. This CDR3 is 13 amino acids long. Produced via immunoSEQ multiplex PCR; TCRdb's table is partial and in-frame only. The sample includes roughly 41,000 clones, 90% to 95% seen only once; the top ten take about 12%. The chain carries TRBV30 and TRBJ1-6; 7 nucleotides match TRBD1. Sequenced sample: PBMCs. This clonotype was sampled from a donor between 10 and 29 years old with latent tuberculosis or without tuberculosis infection. Some clones in this sample may be carry-over from other donors' samples. The CDR3 bases are TGTGCCTGGGCTGGACAGGTTAATTCACCCCTCCACTTT. Protein product: CAWAGQVNSPLHF.